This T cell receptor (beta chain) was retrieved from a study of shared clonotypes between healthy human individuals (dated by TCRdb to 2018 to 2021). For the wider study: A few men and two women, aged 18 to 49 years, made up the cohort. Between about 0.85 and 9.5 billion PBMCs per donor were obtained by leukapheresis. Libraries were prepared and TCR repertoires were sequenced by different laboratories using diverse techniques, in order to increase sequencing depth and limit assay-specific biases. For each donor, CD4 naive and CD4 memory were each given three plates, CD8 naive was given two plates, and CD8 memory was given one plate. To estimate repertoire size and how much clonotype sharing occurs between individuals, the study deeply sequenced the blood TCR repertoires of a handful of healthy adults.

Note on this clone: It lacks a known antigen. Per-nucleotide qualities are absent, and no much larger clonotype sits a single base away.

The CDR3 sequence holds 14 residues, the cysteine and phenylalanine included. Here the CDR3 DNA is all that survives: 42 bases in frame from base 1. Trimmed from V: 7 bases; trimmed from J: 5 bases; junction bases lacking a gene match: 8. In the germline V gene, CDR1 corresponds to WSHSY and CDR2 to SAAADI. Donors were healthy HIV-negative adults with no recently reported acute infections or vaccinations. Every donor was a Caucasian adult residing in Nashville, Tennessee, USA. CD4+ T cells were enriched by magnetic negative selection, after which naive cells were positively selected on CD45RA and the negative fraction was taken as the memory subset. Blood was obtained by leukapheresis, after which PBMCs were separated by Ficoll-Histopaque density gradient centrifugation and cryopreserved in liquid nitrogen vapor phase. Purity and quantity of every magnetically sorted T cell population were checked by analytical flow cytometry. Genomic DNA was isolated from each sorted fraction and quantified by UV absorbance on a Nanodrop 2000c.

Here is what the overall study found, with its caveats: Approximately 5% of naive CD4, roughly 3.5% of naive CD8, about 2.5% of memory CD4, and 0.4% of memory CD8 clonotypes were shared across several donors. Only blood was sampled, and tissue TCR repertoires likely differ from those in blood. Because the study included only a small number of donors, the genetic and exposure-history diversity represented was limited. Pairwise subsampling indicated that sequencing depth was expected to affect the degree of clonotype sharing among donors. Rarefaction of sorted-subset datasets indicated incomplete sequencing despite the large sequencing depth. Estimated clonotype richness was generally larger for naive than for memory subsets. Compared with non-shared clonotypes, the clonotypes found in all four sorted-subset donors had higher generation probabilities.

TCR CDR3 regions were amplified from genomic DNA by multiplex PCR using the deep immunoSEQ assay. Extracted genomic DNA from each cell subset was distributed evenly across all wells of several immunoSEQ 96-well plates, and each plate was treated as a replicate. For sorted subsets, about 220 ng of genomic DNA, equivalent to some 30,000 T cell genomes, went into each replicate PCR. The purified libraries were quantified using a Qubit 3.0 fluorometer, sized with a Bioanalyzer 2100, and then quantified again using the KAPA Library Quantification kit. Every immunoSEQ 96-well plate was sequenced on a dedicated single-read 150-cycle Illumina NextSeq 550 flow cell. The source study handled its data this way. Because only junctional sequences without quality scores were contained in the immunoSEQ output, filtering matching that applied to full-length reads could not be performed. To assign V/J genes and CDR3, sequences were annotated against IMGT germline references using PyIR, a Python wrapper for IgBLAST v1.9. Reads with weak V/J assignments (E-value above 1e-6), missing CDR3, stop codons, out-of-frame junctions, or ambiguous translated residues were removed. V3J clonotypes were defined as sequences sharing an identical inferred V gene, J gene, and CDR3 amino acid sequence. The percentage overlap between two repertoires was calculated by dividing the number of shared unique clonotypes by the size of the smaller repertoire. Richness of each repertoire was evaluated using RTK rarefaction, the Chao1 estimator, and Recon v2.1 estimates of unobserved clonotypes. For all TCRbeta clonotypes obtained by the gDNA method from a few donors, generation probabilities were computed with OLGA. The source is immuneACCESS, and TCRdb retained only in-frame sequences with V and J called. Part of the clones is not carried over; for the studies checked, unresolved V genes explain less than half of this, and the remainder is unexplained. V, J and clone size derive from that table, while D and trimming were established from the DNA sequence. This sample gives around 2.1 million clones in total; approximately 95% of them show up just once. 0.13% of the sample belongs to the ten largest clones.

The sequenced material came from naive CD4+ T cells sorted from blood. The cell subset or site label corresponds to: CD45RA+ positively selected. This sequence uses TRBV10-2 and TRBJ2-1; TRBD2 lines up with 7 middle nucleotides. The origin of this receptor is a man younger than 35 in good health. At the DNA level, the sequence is TGCGCCAGCAATACAGCGGGGCCTAACAATGAGCAGTTCTTC. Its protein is CASNTAGPNNEQFF.